This entry concerns a single TCR beta chain. The target antigen is unknown. The sample is drawn from a study of blood T cells in healthy people across ages. Whole-study findings and limits: As age increased, TCR beta diversity per million T cells fell in a roughly linear fashion.

PCR was performed a second time for about 7 to 11 cycles using a sample-barcoded 5' primer and a J-beta primer mix. Each cDNA molecule carried a tag from a template-switch adaptor that contained 12 random nucleotides. TCRdb called the 5' RACE reads again in MiXCR, with one record for every CDR3 protein. The profile shows approximately 600,000 distinct CDR3 sequences, 58% of them singletons. Germline V gene lookup returns CDR1 SQVTM and CDR2 ANQGSEA. The CDR3 runs to 13 residues. V lost 4 bases and J lost 4, with 14 bases in between. Peripheral blood was drawn, about 9.1 milliliters per donor. There were at least 5 micrograms of total RNA extracted from every sample.

The TCR sequence derives from a man between 60 and 75 years old in good health. The rearrangement links TRBV29-1 to TRBJ2-7, with TRBD1 as a possible D gene (6 bases). Sequenced material: blood. CDR3 nucleotides: TGCAGCGTTGCCTGGACAGTACCATACGAGCAGTACTTC. Encoded protein: CSVAWTVPYEQYF.